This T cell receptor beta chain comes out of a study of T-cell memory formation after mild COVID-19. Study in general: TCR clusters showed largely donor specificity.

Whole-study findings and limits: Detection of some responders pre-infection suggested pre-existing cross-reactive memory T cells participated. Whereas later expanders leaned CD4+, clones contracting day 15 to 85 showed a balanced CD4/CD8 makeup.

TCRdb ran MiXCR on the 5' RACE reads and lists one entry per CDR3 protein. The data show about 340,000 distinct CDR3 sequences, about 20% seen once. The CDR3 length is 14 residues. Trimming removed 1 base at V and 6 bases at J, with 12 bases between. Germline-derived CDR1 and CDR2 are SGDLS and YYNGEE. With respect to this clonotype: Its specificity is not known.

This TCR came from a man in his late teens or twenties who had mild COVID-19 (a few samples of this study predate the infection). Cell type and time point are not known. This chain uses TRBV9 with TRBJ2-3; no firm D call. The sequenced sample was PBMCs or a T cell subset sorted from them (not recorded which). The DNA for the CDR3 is TGTGCCAGCAGCGTATGGAGCCTTCGGGATACGCAGTATTTT. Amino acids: CASSVWSLRDTQYF.